Shown below are 6 T cell receptor beta chains from a single sample sequenced in a study of OX40 agonist ivuxolimab in advanced cancers. The table came from immunoSEQ multiplex PCR; TCRdb's copy has only in-frame clones and leaves some out. The sample holds about 68,000 clones, roughly nine tenths seen once. The sample here was CD4+ or CD8+ T cells sorted from blood, taken in a trial of the OX40 agonist ivuxolimab. These receptors all come from an adult with an advanced solid tumor such as melanoma, head and neck, liver or kidney cancer.

This chain connects TRBV9 to TRBJ1-6; tentatively, D is TRBD1 (5 bases). The V gene's germline CDR1 is SGDLS and CDR2 YYNGEE. There are 13 residues in the CDR3. V was pared by 0 bases and J by 9 bases, with 7 bases between. CDR3: CASSVAGGSPLHF. DNA for the CDR3: TGTGCCAGCAGCGTAGCGGGGGGTTCACCCCTCCACTTT.

A word on this clone: Mismatch with germline at one junction end may stem from a read error. This CDR3 is also generated by other DNA sequences in the sample. This rearrangement joins TRBV18 to TRBJ1-2; possibly TRBD1 for D (5 bases). This CDR3 region has 19 residues. The germline gives CDR1 KGHSH, CDR2 LQKENI. The CDR3 loop is CASSPLFWLTEASNYGYTF. CDR3 DNA: TGTGCTAGCTCACCACTTTTCTGGTTGACAGAAGCCTCTAACTATGGCTACACCTTC.

The chain is built from TRBV6-6 and TRBJ1-2, with TRBD1 matching over 7 bases. The CDR3 is made up of 13 amino acids. V lost 5 bases, J lost 11 bases, and 11 bases stayed unmatched. Germline V gene data show CDR1 as MNHNY and CDR2 as SVGAGI (reference sequence). The CDR3 region has the DNA TGTGCCAGCAGTGGCTTGGAGACAGGGACTTACACCTTC. It is translated as CASSGLETGTYTF.

This chain uses TRBV18 with TRBJ1-5, with 7 positions matching TRBD1. The CDR3 totals 14 residues. Germline-derived CDR1 and CDR2 are KGHSH and LQKENI. Unmatched junction bases numbered 4, after V lost 6 bases and J lost 2 bases. In nucleotides, the CDR3 is TGTGCCAGCTCCTCGGGGACAGGCAATCAGCCCCAGCATTTT. Its translation: CASSSGTGNQPQHF.

The V gene is TRBV27, the J gene TRBJ2-2, with TRBD2 matching over 13 bases. CDR1 MNHEY and CDR2 SMNVEV come from the germline V gene (reference sequence). The length of the CDR3 is 18 residues. Losses at the gene ends were 5 bases for V and 3 bases for J; bases not matched to a gene: 9. The CDR3 loop reads CASSRTSGSSGYTGELFF. DNA for the CDR3: TGTGCCAGCAGTAGGACTAGCGGGAGTAGTGGGTACACCGGGGAGCTGTTTTTT.

V gene TRBV19 combines with J gene TRBJ2-1; tentative D call: TRBD2 (6 bases). V was clipped by 3 bases and J by 15 bases, with 18 bases between them. The CDR3 is made up of 13 amino acids. Looked up from germline, CDR1 is LNHDA and CDR2 is SQIVND (reference sequence). The CDR3 nucleotides read TGTGCCAGTAGTATTACGGGAGCAGGGTATCCGTTCTTC. Encoded protein: CASSITGAGYPFF.